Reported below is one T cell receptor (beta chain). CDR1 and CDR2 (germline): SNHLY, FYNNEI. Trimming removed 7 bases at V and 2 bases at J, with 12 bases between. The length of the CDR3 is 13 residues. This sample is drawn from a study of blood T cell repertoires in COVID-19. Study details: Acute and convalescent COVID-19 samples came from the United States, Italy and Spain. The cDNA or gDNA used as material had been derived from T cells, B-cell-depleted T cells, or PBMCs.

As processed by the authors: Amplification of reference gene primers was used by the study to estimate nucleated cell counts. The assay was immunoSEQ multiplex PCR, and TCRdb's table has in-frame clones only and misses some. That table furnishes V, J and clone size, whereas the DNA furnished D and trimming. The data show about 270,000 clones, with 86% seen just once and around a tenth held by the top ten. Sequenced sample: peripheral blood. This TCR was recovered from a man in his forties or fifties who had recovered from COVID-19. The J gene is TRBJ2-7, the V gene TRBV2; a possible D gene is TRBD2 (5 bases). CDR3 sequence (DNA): TGTGCCAGCATCTCGAGGGTTCCCTACGAGCAGTACTTC. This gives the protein CASISRVPYEQYF.